One and the same sample provided the 18 T cell receptor beta chains below, sequenced in a study of identical twins. Each CDR3 protein gets one entry after TCRdb re-called the 5' RACE reads with MiXCR. The sample lists some 500,000 distinct CDR3 sequences, approximately 22% occurring once. This same sample was also part of a study on T cells expressing NK-cell markers.

Input material: CD4+ T cells sorted from blood. Receptors originate from a woman aged 18-35 years in good health.

This chain uses TRBV10-3 with TRBJ1-1, with 8 bases fitting TRBD1. The germline V gene encodes CDR1 ENHRY and CDR2 SYGVKD. The CDR3 loop spans 13 amino acids. Losses at the gene ends were 6 bases for V and 4 bases for J; bases not matched to a gene: 4. The CDR3 DNA is TGTGCCATCAGGGGAACAGGGGGCACTGAAGCTTTCTTT. This sequence encodes CAIRGTGGTEAFF.

This clonotype was counted only a few times. This chain connects TRBV7-8 to TRBJ2-7; TRBD1 matches at 7 bases. The germline CDR1 and CDR2 sequences are SGHVS and FQNEAQ. There are 13 residues in the CDR3. With 5 bases clipped from V and 6 bases from J, the junction kept 7 bases outside the gene matches. The CDR3 coding sequence is TGTGCCAGCAGCCTAAACAGGGGTTCCGAGCAGTACTTC. Protein: CASSLNRGSEQYF.

This clonotype was detected a few times. The J gene is TRBJ2-5, the V gene TRBV20-1; D gene uncertain. V was clipped by 0 bases and J by 4 bases, with 15 bases between them. The V gene's germline CDR1 is DFQATT and CDR2 SNEGSKA (reference sequence). This CDR3 comprises 15 residues. The CDR3 DNA follows: TGCAGTGCTAGAGATGGGCGTGGCGTCTCAGAGACCCAGTACTTC. Its translation: CSARDGRGVSETQYF.

The table lists this clonotype with many counts. This sequence joins TRBV5-1 and TRBJ1-1; 7 positions match TRBD1. After removal of 3 bases from V and 1 base from J, the junction contained 3 bases not matched to a gene. This CDR3 is 14 amino acids long. In germline, CDR1 is SGHRS, CDR2 YFSETQ. In DNA, the CDR3 is TGCGCCAGCAGCTGGGGGACAGAGAACACTGAAGCTTTCTTT. This codes for CASSWGTENTEAFF.

This clonotype has just a few counts. The genes are TRBV20-1 and TRBJ2-1; tentatively, D is TRBD1 (6 bases). Germline CDR1 DFQATT, CDR2 SNEGSKA (reference sequence). Trimming left V 7 bases short and J 4 bases short, with 14 bases between. The CDR3 length is 13 residues. In DNA, the CDR3 is TGCAGTGTGGTATCTAGGGGGTACAATGAGCAGTTCTTC. Protein product: CSVVSRGYNEQFF.

This clonotype was counted between two and nine times. The chain recombines TRBV4-3 with TRBJ2-7; no reliable D call. V was pared by 0 bases and J by 5 bases, with 11 bases between. The CDR3 is 14 amino acids. Germline V gives CDR1 LGHNA, CDR2 YSLEER. The CDR3 DNA is TGCGCCAGCAGCCAAGATGCTGGGATCAACGAGCAGTACTTC. This translates into CASSQDAGINEQYF.

The chain has TRBV20-1 and TRBJ2-5; possibly TRBD1 for D (6 bases). CDR1 and CDR2 (germline): DFQATT, SNEGSKA (reference sequence). The ends were cut back, 6 bases at V and 2 bases at J, with 19 bases in the middle. CDR3 size: 15 residues. The CDR3 coding sequence is TGCAGTGCCATCAAAGAAGCTGGACAGCAAGAGACCCAGTACTTC. Its translation is CSAIKEAGQQETQYF.

This clonotype was recorded a few times. The genes are TRBV5-1 and TRBJ1-5; 7 bases are a match to TRBD1. Germline V lookup: CDR1 SGHRS, CDR2 YFSETQ. V lost 5 bases and J lost 0; bases outside the gene matches: 2. The length of the CDR3 is 14 residues. The CDR3 region is CASSTGDSNQPQHF. CDR3 DNA sequence: TGCGCCAGCAGTACAGGGGATAGCAATCAGCCCCAGCATTTT.

This chain connects TRBV7-2 to TRBJ2-2, with D perhaps TRBD1 (6 bases). CDR1 is SGHTA, CDR2 FQGNSA, per germline. Trimming stripped 1 base from V and 8 bases from J, with 11 bases between. The CDR3 sequence is 14 residues long. CDR3 region: CASSLGWGTGELFF. The CDR3 DNA reads as TGTGCCAGCAGCTTAGGTTGGGGGACAGGGGAGCTGTTTTTT.

This clonotype was seen a few times. Here the CDR3 reads CASSPDSVWTEAFF. The CDR3 DNA is TGTGCCAGCTCACCGGACAGCGTTTGGACTGAAGCTTTCTTT. The chain combines TRBV18 with TRBJ1-1; D possibly corresponds to TRBD1 (6 bases). The CDR3 runs 14 residues. Per the germline V gene, CDR1 is KGHSH and CDR2 is LQKENI. V was shortened by 3 bases and J by 5 bases, with 13 bases between the two germline ends.

This clonotype came up a few times. The chain links TRBV12-3 or TRBV12-4 to TRBJ2-5; 13 positions match TRBD2. The J segment lost 4 bases and the V segment lost 7 bases, leaving 12 bases of the junction unmatched. CDR3 length: 17 residues. The CDR3 spells CASTSGLAGVRGETQYF. Written as DNA, the CDR3 is TGTGCCAGCACCTCCGGACTAGCGGGAGTCAGAGGAGAGACCCAGTACTTC.

This clonotype occurred many times. This chain uses TRBV12-3 or TRBV12-4 with TRBJ2-7; 10 bases agree with TRBD1. The CDR3 is 14 amino acids. V lost 3 bases, J lost 4 bases, and 3 bases stayed unmatched. The CDR3 spells CASSFGDRGYEQYF. CDR3 sequence (DNA): TGTGCCAGCAGTTTTGGGGACAGGGGTTACGAGCAGTACTTC.

This clonotype came up a few times. The chain recombines TRBV24-1 with TRBJ1-2; 7 bases line up with TRBD1. The germline V gene has CDR1 KGHDR and CDR2 SFDVKD. The CDR3 length is 14 residues. Unmatched junction bases numbered 7, after V lost 2 bases and J lost 8 bases. CDR3 sequence (DNA): TGTGCCACCAGTGATTGGGACAGATGGGAAGGCTACACCTTC. This translates into CATSDWDRWEGYTF.

This chain links TRBV6-6 with TRBJ2-1; D is uncertain. This CDR3 is built from 11 residues. CDR1 and CDR2 from the germline V gene are MNHNY and SVGAGI (reference sequence). V was shortened by 5 bases and J by 8 bases, with 7 bases between the two germline ends. The CDR3 spells CASSTADEQFF. The CDR3 region has the DNA TGTGCCAGCAGTACAGCCGATGAGCAGTTCTTC.

The chain uses TRBV20-1 and TRBJ1-2; D possibly corresponds to TRBD1 (6 bases). In germline, CDR1 is DFQATT, CDR2 SNEGSKA (reference sequence). Deletions cut 4 bases from V and 7 bases from J, with 13 bases between. This CDR3 is built from 12 residues. The CDR3 loop reads CSATRGQSGYTF. The CDR3, as DNA: TGCAGTGCTACGAGAGGACAGTCTGGCTACACCTTC.

In its sample, this clonotype was seen many times. CDR3 region: CASSPGVTQQYF. CDR3 in DNA: TGTGCCAGCAGCCCGGGGGTCACACAGCAGTACTTC. The V gene is TRBV11-2, the J gene TRBJ2-7; D is possibly TRBD2 (6 bases). Germline CDR1 is SGHAT and CDR2 is FQNNGV. The ends were cut back, 5 bases at V and 8 bases at J, with 13 bases in the middle. The CDR3 consists of 12 residues.

The genes are TRBV20-1 and TRBJ1-1; D is uncertain. Germline CDR1 and CDR2: DFQATT and SNEGSKA (reference sequence). This CDR3 is built from 12 residues. Trimming shortened V by 2 bases and J by 0 bases, and 4 bases separated the two germline ends. DNA of the CDR3: TGCAGTGCTAGAAACCTGAACACTGAAGCTTTCTTT. It yields the protein CSARNLNTEAFF.

In its sample, this clonotype was seen a few times. This chain's CDR3 is CSASVQSQGLSPQHF. DNA of the CDR3: TGCAGTGCTTCCGTCCAGTCCCAGGGCCTCTCGCCCCAGCATTTT. The genes are TRBV20-1 and TRBJ1-5; a possible D gene is TRBD1 (5 bases). Germline CDR1 DFQATT, CDR2 SNEGSKA (reference sequence). Trimming removed 5 bases at V and 9 bases at J, with 23 bases between. The CDR3 length is 15 residues.